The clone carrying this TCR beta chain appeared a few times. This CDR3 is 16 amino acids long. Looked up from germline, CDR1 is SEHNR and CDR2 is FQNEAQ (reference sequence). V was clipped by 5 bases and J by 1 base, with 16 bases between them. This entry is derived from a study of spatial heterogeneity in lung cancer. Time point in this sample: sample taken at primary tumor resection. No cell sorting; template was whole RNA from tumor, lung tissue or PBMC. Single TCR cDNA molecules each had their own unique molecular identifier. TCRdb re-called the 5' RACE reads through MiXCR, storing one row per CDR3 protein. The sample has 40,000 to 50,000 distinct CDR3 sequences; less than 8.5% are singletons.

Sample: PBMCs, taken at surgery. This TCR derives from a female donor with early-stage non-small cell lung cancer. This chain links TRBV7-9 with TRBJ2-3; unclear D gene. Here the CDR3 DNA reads TGTGCCAGCAGCCACGGGCAGGCGGTAGGCACAGATACGCAGTATTTT. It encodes CASSHGQAVGTDTQYF. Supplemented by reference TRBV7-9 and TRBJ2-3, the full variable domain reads DTGVSQNPRHKITKRGQNVTFRCDPISEHNRLYWYRQTLGQGPEFLTYFQNEAQLEKSRLLSDRFSAERPKGSFSTLEIQRTEQGDSAMYLCASSHGQAVGTDTQYFGPGTRLTVL.